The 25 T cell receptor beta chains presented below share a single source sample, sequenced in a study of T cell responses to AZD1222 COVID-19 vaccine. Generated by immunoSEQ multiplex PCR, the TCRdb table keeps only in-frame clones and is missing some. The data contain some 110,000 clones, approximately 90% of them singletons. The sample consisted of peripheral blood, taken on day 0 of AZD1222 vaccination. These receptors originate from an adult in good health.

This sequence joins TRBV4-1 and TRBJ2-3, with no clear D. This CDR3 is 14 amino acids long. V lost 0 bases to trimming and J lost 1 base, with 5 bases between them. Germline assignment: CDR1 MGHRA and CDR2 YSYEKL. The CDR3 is CASSQDDRTDTQYF. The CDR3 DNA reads TGCGCCAGCAGCCAAGATGACCGCACAGATACGCAGTATTTT.

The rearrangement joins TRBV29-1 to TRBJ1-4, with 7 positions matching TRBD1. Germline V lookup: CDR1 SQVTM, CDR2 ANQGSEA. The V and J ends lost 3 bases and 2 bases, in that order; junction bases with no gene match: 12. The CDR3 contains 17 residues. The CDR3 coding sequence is TGCAGCGTTGATGACCTTCTAGGGGGCAGGACTAATGAAAAACTGTTTTTT. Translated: CSVDDLLGGRTNEKLFF.

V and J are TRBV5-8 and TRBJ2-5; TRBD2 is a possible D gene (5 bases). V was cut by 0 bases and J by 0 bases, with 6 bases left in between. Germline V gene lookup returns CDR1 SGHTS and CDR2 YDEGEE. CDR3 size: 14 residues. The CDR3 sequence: CASSLGGYQETQYF. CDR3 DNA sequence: TGTGCCAGCAGCTTGGGCGGGTACCAAGAGACCCAGTACTTC.

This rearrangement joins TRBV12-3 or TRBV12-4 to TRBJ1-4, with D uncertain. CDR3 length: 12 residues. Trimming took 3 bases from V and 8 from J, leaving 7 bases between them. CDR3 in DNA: TGTGCCAGCAGTTTCTCCCAAGAAAAACTGTTTTTT. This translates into CASSFSQEKLFF.

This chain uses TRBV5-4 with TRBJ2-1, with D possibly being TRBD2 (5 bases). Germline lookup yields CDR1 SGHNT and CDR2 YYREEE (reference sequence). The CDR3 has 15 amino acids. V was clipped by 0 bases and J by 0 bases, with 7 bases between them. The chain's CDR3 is CASSLDGSSYNEQFF. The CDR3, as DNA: TGTGCCAGCAGCTTGGATGGGAGCTCCTACAATGAGCAGTTCTTC.

The CDR3 nucleotides are TGCGCCAGCAGTCAATCTAACTTGTTCCGGGGAGCAAGGTATAGCAATCAGCCCCAGCATTTT. Encoded protein: CASSQSNLFRGARYSNQPQHF. The chain couples TRBV23-1 to TRBJ1-5; D not certain. TRBV23-1 is an open reading frame, and its role is uncertain. The germline V and J ends were trimmed by 0 bases and 0 bases, with 24 bases remaining between them. The CDR3 extends over 21 amino acids.

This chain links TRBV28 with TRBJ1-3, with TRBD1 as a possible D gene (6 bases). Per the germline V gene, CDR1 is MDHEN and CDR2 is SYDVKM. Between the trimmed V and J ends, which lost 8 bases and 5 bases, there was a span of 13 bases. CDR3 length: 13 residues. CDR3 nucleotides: TGTGCCAGCTATCCGGGACAAAGAAACACCATATATTTT. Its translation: CASYPGQRNTIYF.

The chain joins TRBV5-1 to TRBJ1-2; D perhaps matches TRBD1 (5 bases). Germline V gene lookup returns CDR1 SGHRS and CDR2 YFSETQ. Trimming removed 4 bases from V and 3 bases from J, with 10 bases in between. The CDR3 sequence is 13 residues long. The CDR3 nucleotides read TGCGCCAGCAGCACGGGACTGGACTATGGCTACACCTTC. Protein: CASSTGLDYGYTF.

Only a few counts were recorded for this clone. The CDR3 DNA is TGTGCCAGCAGTTGGCACAATGAGCAGTTCTTC. Protein sequence: CASSWHNEQFF. The chain joins TRBV6-5 to TRBJ2-1; no definite D call. The V and J ends lost 4 bases and 5 bases respectively, with 3 bases between them. The CDR3 extends over 11 amino acids. CDR1 and CDR2 from the germline V gene are MNHEY and SVGAGI.

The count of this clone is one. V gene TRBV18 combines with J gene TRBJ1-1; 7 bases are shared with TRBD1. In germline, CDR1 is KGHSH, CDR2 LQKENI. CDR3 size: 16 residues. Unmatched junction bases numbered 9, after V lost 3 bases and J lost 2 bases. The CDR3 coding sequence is TGTGCCAGCTCACCCTCCGCGACAGGGACAAACACTGAAGCTTTCTTT. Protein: CASSPSATGTNTEAFF.

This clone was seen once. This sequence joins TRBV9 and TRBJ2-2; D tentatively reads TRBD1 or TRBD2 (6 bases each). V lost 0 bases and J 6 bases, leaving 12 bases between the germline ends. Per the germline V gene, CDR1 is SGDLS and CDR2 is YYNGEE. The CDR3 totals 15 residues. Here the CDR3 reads CASSVAAGEAGELFF. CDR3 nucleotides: TGTGCCAGCAGCGTAGCGGCAGGGGAGGCCGGGGAGCTGTTTTTT.

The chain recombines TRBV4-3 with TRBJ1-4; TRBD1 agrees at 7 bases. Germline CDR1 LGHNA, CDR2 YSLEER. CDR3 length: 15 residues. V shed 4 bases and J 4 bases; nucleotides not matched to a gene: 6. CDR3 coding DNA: TGCGCCAGCAGCCGAACGACAGGGAGTAATGAAAAACTGTTTTTT. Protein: CASSRTTGSNEKLFF.

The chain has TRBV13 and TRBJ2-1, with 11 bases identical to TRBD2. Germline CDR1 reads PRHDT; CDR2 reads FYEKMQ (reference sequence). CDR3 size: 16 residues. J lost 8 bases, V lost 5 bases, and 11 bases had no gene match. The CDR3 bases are TGTGCCAGCAGCGGGCGACTAGCGGGACTTGAGTATGAGCAGTTCTTC. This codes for CASSGRLAGLEYEQFF.

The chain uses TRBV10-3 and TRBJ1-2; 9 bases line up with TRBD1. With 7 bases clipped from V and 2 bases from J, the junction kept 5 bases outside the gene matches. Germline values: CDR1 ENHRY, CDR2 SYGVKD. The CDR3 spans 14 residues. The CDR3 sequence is CAIKGTGWNYGYTF. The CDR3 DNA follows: TGTGCCATCAAGGGGACAGGGTGGAACTATGGCTACACCTTC.

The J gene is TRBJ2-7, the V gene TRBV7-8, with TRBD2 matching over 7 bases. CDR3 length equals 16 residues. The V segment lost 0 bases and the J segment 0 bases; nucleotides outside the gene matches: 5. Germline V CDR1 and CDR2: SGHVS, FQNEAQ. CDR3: CASSLARLAASYEQYF. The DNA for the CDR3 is TGTGCCAGCAGCTTAGCGCGTCTAGCGGCCTCCTACGAGCAGTACTTC.

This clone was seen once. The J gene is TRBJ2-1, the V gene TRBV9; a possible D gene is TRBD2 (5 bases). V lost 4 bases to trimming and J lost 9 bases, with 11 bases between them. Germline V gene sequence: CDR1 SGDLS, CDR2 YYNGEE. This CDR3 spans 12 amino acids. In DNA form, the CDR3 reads TGTGCCAGCAGCTTACTAGAGTCTGAGCAGTTCTTC. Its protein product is CASSLLESEQFF.

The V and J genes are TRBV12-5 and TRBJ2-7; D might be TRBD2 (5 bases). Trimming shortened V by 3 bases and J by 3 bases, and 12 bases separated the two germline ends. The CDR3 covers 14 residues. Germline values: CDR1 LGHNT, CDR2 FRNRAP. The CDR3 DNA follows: TGTGCTAGTGGTTTTACAGAAGGACTCTACGAGCAGTACTTC. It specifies CASGFTEGLYEQYF.

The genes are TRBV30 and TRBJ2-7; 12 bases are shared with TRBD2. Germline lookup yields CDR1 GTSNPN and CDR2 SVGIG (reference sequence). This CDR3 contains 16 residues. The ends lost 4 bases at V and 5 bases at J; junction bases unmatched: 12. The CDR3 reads CAWNPLAGGPFDEQYF. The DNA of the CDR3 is TGTGCCTGGAACCCGCTAGCGGGAGGGCCCTTCGACGAGCAGTACTTC. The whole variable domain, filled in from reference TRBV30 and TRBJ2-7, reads SQTIHQWPATLVQPVGSPLSLECTVEGTSNPNLYWYRQAAGRGLQLLFYSVGIGQISSEVPQNLSASRPQDRQFILSSKKLLLSDSGFYLCAWNPLAGGPFDEQYFGPGTRLTVT.

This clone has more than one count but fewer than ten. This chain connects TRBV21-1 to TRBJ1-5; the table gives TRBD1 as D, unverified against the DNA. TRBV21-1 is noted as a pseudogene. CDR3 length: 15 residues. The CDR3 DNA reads TGTGCCAGCAGCAAAGCCGACAGATACAATCAGCCCCAGCATTTT. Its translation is CASSKADRYNQPQHF.

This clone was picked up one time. The DNA of the CDR3 is TGCGCCAGCAGCTTATCAGGGGTCGGCAATCAGCCCCAGCATTTT. Translation gives CASSLSGVGNQPQHF. This chain connects TRBV5-1 to TRBJ1-5; TRBD1 might be the D (6 bases). Germline lookup yields CDR1 SGHRS and CDR2 YFSETQ. The V and J ends lost 2 bases and 2 bases respectively, with 11 bases between them. The CDR3 spans 15 residues.

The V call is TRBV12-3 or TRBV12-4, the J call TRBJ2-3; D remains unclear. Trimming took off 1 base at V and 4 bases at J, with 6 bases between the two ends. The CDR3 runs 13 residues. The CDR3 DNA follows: TGTGCCAGCAGTTTAGGGAACCCAGATACGCAGTATTTT. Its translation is CASSLGNPDTQYF.

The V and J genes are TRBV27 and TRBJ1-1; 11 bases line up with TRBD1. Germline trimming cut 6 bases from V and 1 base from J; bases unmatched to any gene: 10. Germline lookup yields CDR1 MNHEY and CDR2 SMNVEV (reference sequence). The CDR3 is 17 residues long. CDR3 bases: TGTGCCAGCAGGTGGACAGGGGGCCGAGGGGGGAACACTGAAGCTTTCTTT. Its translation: CASRWTGGRGGNTEAFF.

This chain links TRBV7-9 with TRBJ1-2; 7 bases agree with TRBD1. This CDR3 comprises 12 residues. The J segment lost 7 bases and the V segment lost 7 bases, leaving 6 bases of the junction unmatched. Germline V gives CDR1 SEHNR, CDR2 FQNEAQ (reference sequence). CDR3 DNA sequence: TGTGCCAGCAACCAGGGGGGGAGTGGCTACACCTTC. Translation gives CASNQGGSGYTF.

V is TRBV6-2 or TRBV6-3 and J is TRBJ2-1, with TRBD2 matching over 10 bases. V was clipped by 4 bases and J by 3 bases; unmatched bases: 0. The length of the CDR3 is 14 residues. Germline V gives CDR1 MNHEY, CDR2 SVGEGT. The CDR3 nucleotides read TGTGCCAGCAGTTCTAGCGGGAGCTACAATGAGCAGTTCTTC. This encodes CASSSSGSYNEQFF.

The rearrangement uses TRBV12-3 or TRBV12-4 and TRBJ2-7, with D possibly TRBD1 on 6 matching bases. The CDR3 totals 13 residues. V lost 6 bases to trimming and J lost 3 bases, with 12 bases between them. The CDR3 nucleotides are TGTGCCAGCAGCCTGATGACAGGCTACGAGCAGTACTTC. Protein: CASSLMTGYEQYF.